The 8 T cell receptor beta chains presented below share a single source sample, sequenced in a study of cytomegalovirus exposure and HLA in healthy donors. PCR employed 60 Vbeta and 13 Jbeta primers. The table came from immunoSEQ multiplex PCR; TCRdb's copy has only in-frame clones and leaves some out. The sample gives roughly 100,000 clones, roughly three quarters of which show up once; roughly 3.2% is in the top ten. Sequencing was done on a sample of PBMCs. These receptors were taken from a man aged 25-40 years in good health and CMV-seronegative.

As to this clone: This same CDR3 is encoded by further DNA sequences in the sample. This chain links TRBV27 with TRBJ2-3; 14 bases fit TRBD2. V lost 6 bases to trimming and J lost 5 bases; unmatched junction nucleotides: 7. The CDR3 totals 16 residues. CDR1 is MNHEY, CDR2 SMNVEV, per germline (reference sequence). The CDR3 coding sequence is TGTGCCAGCAGCCCCGGGACTAGCGGGAGAAGAGATACGCAGTATTTT. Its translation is CASSPGTSGRRDTQYF.

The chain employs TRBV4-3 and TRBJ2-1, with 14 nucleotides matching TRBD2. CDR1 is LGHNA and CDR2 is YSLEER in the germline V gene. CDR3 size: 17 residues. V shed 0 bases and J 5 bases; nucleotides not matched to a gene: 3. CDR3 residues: CASSQDRGLAGDNEQFF. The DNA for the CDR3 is TGCGCCAGCAGCCAAGATAGGGGACTAGCGGGGGACAATGAGCAGTTCTTC.

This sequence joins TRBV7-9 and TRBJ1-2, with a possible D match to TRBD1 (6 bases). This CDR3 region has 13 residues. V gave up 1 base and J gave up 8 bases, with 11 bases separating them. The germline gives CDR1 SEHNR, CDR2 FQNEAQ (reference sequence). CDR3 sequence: CASSLDRAWGYTF. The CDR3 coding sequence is TGTGCCAGCAGCTTAGACAGGGCGTGGGGCTACACCTTC.

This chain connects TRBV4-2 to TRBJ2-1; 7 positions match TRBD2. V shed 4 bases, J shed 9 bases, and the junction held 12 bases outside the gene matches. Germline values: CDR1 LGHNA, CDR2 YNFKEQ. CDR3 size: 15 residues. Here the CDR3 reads CASSRDYLGGIEQFF. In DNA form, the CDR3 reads TGTGCCAGCAGCCGAGACTATTTGGGGGGGATTGAGCAGTTCTTC.

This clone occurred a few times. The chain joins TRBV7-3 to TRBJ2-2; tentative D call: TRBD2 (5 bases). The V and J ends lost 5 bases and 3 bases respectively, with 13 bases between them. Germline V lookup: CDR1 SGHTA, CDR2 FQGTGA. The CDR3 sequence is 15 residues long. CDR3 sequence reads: CASSPRRADTGELFF. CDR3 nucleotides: TGTGCCAGCAGCCCTCGTAGAGCGGACACCGGGGAGCTGTTTTTT.

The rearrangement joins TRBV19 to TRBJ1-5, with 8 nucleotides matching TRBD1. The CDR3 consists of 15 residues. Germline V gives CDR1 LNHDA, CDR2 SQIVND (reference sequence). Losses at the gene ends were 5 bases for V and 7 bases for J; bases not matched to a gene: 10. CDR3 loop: CASSPLDRGKQPQHF. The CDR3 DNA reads TGTGCCAGTAGTCCTCTCGACAGGGGAAAACAGCCCCAGCATTTT.

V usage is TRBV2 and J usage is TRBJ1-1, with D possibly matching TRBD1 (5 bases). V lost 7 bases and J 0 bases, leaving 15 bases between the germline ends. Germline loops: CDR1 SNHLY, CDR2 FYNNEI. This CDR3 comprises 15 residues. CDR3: CASTKKGVLNTEAFF. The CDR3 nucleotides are TGTGCCAGCACGAAAAAAGGGGTATTGAACACTGAAGCTTTCTTT.

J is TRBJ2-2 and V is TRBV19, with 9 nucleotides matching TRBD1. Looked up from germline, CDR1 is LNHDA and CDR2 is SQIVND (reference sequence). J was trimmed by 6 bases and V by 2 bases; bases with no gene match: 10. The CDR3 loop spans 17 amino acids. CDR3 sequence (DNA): TGTGCCAGTAGTATATCTATAGAACAGGGGGCATCCGGGGAGCTGTTTTTT. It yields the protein CASSISIEQGASGELFF.